These 20 T cell receptor beta chains came from one sample sequenced in a study of blood T cells in healthy people across ages. A second PCR of roughly 7 to 11 cycles used a sample-barcoded 5' primer and a J-beta primer mix. TCRdb analysed the 5' RACE reads with MiXCR anew, one entry per CDR3 protein. Of some 1,500,000 distinct CDR3 sequences listed, 40% to 45% are singletons. Sample: blood. The receptors come from a woman aged 18-35 years in good health.

The J gene is TRBJ2-3, the V gene TRBV15; D is ambiguous. Germline V CDR1 and CDR2: LNHNV, YYDKDF (reference sequence). The CDR3 sequence is 12 residues long. Trimming left V 5 bases short and J 7 bases short, with 10 bases between. The CDR3 region has the DNA TGTGCCACCAGCGATACTGCAAATACGCAGTATTTT. Protein sequence: CATSDTANTQYF.

This sequence joins TRBV13 and TRBJ2-1; D is perhaps TRBD2 (6 bases). V was pared by 3 bases and J by 5 bases, with 14 bases between. Germline V gene data show CDR1 as PRHDT and CDR2 as FYEKMQ (reference sequence). CDR3 length equals 15 residues. CDR3 residues: CASSLIGRRHNEQFF. In nucleotides, the CDR3 is TGTGCCAGCAGCTTGATAGGGAGGCGGCACAATGAGCAGTTCTTC.

The rearrangement joins TRBV2 to TRBJ2-5, with 7 bases fitting TRBD1. The CDR3 spans 13 residues. V lost 7 bases, J lost 5 bases, and 7 bases stayed unmatched. The germline gives CDR1 SNHLY, CDR2 FYNNEI. This CDR3 reads CASTGQVMETQYF. In DNA, the CDR3 is TGTGCCAGCACCGGACAGGTCATGGAGACCCAGTACTTC.

This clonotype came up a few times. The chain carries TRBV2 and TRBJ2-3; D uncertain. Germline CDR1 SNHLY, CDR2 FYNNEI. CDR3 length: 15 amino acids. V shed 3 bases and J shed 2 bases, with 12 bases lying between them. This CDR3 reads CASSDLRANTDTQYF. DNA of the CDR3: TGTGCCAGCAGTGATTTACGGGCCAACACAGATACGCAGTATTTT.

The J gene is TRBJ2-3, the V gene TRBV28; 10 positions agree with TRBD1. The CDR3 is made up of 17 amino acids. Germline assignment: CDR1 MDHEN and CDR2 SYDVKM. With V trimmed by 5 bases and J by 4 bases, 12 bases remained unmatched. DNA for the CDR3: TGTGCCAGCAGTGCCTCCCCGACAGGGGGCTGGGCAGATACGCAGTATTTT. Amino acid sequence: CASSASPTGGWADTQYF.

This clonotype has only one observation. In DNA, the CDR3 is TGCATTTTACCCGCCGGGGCTACGCAGTATTTT. This translates into CILPAGATQYF. The rearrangement joins TRBV20-1 to TRBJ2-3, with D perhaps TRBD1 or TRBD2 (5 bases each). CDR3 length: 11 residues. In germline, CDR1 is DFQATT, CDR2 SNEGSKA (reference sequence).

This clonotype was seen just once. V is TRBV5-1 and J is TRBJ2-1, with a tentative D call TRBD2 (6 bases). Germline lookup yields CDR1 SGHRS and CDR2 YFSETQ. This CDR3 is 15 amino acids long. V was trimmed by 3 bases and J by 5 bases, leaving 15 bases between them. The CDR3 is CASSYYGSGNNEQFF. CDR3 bases: TGCGCCAGCAGCTACTATGGTAGCGGAAACAATGAGCAGTTCTTC.

The genes are TRBV5-5 and TRBJ2-2; TRBD1 matches 7 bases. Germline CDR1 and CDR2: SGHKS and YYEKEE (reference sequence). The V gene end was trimmed by 0 bases and the J gene end by 3 bases; junction bases not matched to a gene: 5. The CDR3 runs to 16 residues. The CDR3 is CASSLVKGADTGELFF. Written as DNA, the CDR3 is TGTGCCAGCAGCTTGGTAAAGGGGGCCGACACCGGGGAGCTGTTTTTT.

This rearrangement joins TRBV10-3 to TRBJ2-7, with TRBD1 matching over 8 bases. Germline trimming cut 6 bases from V and 0 bases from J; bases unmatched to any gene: 4. The CDR3 loop spans 14 amino acids. Looked up from germline, CDR1 is ENHRY and CDR2 is SYGVKD. The CDR3 protein is CAIRNRGDSYEQYF. CDR3 nucleotide sequence: TGTGCCATCAGAAACAGGGGGGACTCCTACGAGCAGTACTTC.

The chain joins TRBV7-9 to TRBJ2-1; 10 bases agree with TRBD2. After removal of 5 bases from V and 9 bases from J, the junction contained 13 bases not matched to a gene. Germline V gene data show CDR1 as SEHNR and CDR2 as FQNEAQ (reference sequence). The CDR3 contains 16 residues. CDR3 sequence: CASSPRGLAAPFEQFF. DNA of the CDR3: TGTGCCAGCAGCCCACGTGGACTAGCGGCCCCTTTTGAGCAGTTCTTC. Filled out from reference TRBV7-9 and TRBJ2-1, the complete variable domain reads DTGVSQNPRHKITKRGQNVTFRCDPISEHNRLYWYRQTLGQGPEFLTYFQNEAQLEKSRLLSDRFSAERPKGSFSTLEIQRTEQGDSAMYLCASSPRGLAAPFEQFFGPGTRLTVL.

CDR3 amino acids: CASSQVGGARLAGRNEQFF. CDR3 coding DNA: TGCGCCAGCAGCCAAGTGGGAGGGGCCCGACTAGCGGGAAGAAATGAGCAGTTCTTC. This chain connects TRBV4-3 to TRBJ2-1; 11 bases fit TRBD2. The CDR3 spans 19 residues. Trimming removed 1 base from V and 7 bases from J; junction bases left unmatched: 15. Germline loops: CDR1 LGHNA, CDR2 YSLEER.

This chain joins TRBV6-2 or TRBV6-3 and TRBJ2-7; D is possibly TRBD1 (5 bases). This CDR3 contains 15 residues. Trimming removed 6 bases from V and 5 bases from J, with 20 bases in between. Germline V CDR1 and CDR2: MNHEY, SVGEGT. The CDR3 region is CASSPFSGKTDEQYF. The CDR3 nucleotides read TGTGCCAGCAGCCCCTTCTCAGGGAAGACGGACGAGCAGTACTTC.

This clonotype was seen a few times. J is TRBJ1-4 and V is TRBV6-1; D is perhaps TRBD1 (5 bases). The V end was cut by 6 bases, the J end by 7 bases, with 9 bases between. The CDR3 is 12 residues long. Germline values: CDR1 MNHNS, CDR2 SASEGT. CDR3 sequence reads: CASSARGEKLFF. Here the CDR3 DNA reads TGTGCCAGCAGCGCTAGGGGTGAAAAACTGTTTTTT.

The chain has TRBV5-1 and TRBJ2-1; 8 nucleotides align to TRBD2. The germline gives CDR1 SGHRS, CDR2 YFSETQ. This CDR3 has 18 residues. Trimming at V came to 2 bases and at J to 2 bases, leaving 12 bases not matched to a gene. This chain's CDR3 is CASSFSGGLVLTYNEQFF. The CDR3 nucleotides read TGCGCCAGCAGCTTCAGCGGGGGATTGGTGCTAACCTACAATGAGCAGTTCTTC.

In this sample, this clonotype turned up a few times. This chain connects TRBV4-3 to TRBJ2-5; D may be TRBD2 (6 bases). CDR1 and CDR2 from the germline V gene are LGHNA and YSLEER. CDR3 length: 15 amino acids. Trimming left V 1 base short and J 3 bases short, with 12 bases between. The CDR3 here is CASSQAGTDKETQYF. CDR3 bases: TGCGCCAGCAGCCAAGCCGGGACTGATAAAGAGACCCAGTACTTC.

The rearrangement links TRBV9 to TRBJ1-2; D perhaps matches TRBD1 (6 bases). Trimming removed 5 bases from V and 5 bases from J, with 19 bases in between. CDR1 and CDR2 from the germline V gene are SGDLS and YYNGEE. CDR3 size: 15 residues. CDR3 DNA sequence: TGTGCCAGCAGTCTTTTTGGGGGGGCGGAGTATGGCTACACCTTC. Amino acids: CASSLFGGAEYGYTF.

This clonotype has a single count. Germline and junction disagree at one end, which may indicate a read error. The chain is built from TRBV7-2 and TRBJ1-5; D uncertain. The CDR3 loop spans 14 amino acids. The V gene's germline CDR1 is SGHTA and CDR2 FQGNSA. CDR3 residues: CASSSGNGNQPRHF. CDR3 DNA sequence: TGTGCCAGCAGCTCCGGTAACGGCAATCAGCCCCGGCATTTT.

The CDR3 loop is CASSDSSLAGGELFF. CDR3 nucleotide sequence: TGTGCCAGCAGTGACTCGTCTCTTGCGGGCGGGGAGCTGTTTTTT. The V call is TRBV6-4, the J call TRBJ2-2; a weak D match, TRBD2 (5 bases). The germline CDR1 and CDR2 sequences are MRHNA and SNTAGT. Trimming stripped 0 bases from V and 7 bases from J, with 12 bases between. The CDR3 runs to 15 residues.

The gene calls are TRBV20-1 and TRBJ2-1; D gene ambiguous. Germline loops: CDR1 DFQATT, CDR2 SNEGSKA (reference sequence). The CDR3 has 16 amino acids. Trimming took off 3 bases at V and 2 bases at J, with 17 bases between the two ends. The CDR3 here is CSASRSQAVAYNEQFF. DNA of the CDR3: TGCAGTGCTAGCCGCTCTCAGGCGGTCGCCTACAATGAGCAGTTCTTC.

The chain combines TRBV7-2 with TRBJ1-2, with D tentatively TRBD1 (6 bases). The length of the CDR3 is 15 residues. Germline V gene lookup returns CDR1 SGHTA and CDR2 FQGNSA. V lost 2 bases and J 8 bases, leaving 18 bases between the germline ends. Here the CDR3 DNA reads TGTGCCAGCAGCTTAAGGGGGGGACTGGGTTGGGGCTACACCTTC. It yields the protein CASSLRGGLGWGYTF.